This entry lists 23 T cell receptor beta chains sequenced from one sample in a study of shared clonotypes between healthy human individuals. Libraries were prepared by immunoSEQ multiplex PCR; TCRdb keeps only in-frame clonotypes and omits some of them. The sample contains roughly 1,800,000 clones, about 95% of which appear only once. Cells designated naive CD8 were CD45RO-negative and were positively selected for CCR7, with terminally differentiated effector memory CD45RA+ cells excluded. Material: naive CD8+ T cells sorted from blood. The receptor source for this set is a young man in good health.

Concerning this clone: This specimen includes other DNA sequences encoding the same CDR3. The CDR3 DNA reads as TGTGCCAGCAGTTCAGGACAGGGGGCGTCCGAGCAGTACTTC. Protein product: CASSSGQGASEQYF. The V call is TRBV2, the J call TRBJ2-7, with TRBD1 identical over 11 bases. CDR1 is SNHLY, CDR2 FYNNEI, per germline. The CDR3 has 14 amino acids. After removal of 5 bases from V and 6 bases from J, the junction contained 6 bases not matched to a gene.

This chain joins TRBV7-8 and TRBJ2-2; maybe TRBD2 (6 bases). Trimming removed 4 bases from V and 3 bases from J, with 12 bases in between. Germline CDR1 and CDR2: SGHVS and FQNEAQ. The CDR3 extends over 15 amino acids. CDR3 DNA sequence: TGTGCCAGCAGCTGGGAGGAGGGCTACACCGGGGAGCTGTTTTTT. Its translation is CASSWEEGYTGELFF.

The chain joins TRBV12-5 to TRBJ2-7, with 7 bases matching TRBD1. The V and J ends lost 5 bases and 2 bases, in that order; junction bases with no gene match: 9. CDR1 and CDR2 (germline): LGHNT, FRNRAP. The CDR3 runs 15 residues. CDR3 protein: CASGPRQGTPYEQYF. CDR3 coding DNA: TGTGCTAGTGGTCCCCGACAGGGAACCCCCTACGAGCAGTACTTC.

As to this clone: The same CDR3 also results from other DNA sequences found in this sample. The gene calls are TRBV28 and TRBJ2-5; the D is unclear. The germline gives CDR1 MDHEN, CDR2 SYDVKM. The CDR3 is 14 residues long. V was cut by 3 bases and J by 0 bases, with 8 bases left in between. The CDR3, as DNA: TGTGCCAGCAGTTTTAGACTGTACCAAGAGACCCAGTACTTC. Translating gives CASSFRLYQETQYF.

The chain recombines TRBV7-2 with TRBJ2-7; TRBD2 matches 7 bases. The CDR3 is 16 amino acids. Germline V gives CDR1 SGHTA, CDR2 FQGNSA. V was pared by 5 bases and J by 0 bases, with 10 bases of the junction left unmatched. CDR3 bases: TGTGCCAGCAGCGTTTGGGGGGGAGAGGGCTCCTACGAGCAGTACTTC. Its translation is CASSVWGGEGSYEQYF. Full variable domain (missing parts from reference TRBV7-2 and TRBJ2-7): GAGVSQSPSNKVTEKGKDVELRCDPISGHTALYWYRQSLGQGLEFLIYFQGNSAPDKSGLPSDRFSAERTGGSVSTLTIQRTQQEDSAVYLCASSVWGGEGSYEQYFGPGTRLTVT.

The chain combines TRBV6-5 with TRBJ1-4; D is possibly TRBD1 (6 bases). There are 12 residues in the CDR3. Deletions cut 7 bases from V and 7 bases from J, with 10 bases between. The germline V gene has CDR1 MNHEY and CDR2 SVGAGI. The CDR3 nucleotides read TGTGCCAGCAAAGGGGGGGCTGAAAAACTGTTTTTT. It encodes CASKGGAEKLFF.

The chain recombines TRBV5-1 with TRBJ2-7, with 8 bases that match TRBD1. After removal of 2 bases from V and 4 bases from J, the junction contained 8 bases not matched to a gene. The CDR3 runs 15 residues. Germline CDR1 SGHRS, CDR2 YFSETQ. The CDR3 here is CASSFPRTGMYEQYF. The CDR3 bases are TGCGCCAGCAGCTTTCCTCGGACAGGGATGTACGAGCAGTACTTC.

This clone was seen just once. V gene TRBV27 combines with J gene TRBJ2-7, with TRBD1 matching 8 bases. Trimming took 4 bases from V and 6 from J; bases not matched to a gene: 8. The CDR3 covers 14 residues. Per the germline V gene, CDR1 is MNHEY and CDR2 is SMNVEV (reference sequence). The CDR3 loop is CASSSLGQGFEQYF. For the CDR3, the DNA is TGTGCCAGCAGTTCCCTCGGACAGGGTTTCGAGCAGTACTTC.

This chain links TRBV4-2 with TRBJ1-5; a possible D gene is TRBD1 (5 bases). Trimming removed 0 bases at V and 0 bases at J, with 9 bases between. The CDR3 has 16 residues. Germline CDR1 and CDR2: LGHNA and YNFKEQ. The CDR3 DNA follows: TGTGCCAGCAGCCAAGATCCCACAGGTAGCAATCAGCCCCAGCATTTT. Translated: CASSQDPTGSNQPQHF.

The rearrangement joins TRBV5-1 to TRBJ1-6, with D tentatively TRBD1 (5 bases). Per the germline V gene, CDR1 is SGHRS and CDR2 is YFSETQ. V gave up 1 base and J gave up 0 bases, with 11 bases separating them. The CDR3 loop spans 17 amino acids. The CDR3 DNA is TGCGCCAGCAGCTTGTGGGACGGTAGCTCCTATAATTCACCCCTCCACTTT. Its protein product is CASSLWDGSSYNSPLHF. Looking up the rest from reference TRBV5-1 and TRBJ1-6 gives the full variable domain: KAGVTQTPRYLIKTRGQQVTLSCSPISGHRSVSWYQQTPGQGLQFLFEYFSETQRNKGNFPGRFSGRQFSNSRSEMNVSTLELGDSALYLCASSLWDGSSYNSPLHFGNGTRLTVT.

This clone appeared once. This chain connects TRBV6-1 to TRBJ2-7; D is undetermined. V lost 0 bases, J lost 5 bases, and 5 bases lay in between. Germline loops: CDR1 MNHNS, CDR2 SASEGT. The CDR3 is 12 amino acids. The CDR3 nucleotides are TGTGCCAGCAGTGAAGCAGGGAACGAGCAGTACTTC. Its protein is CASSEAGNEQYF.

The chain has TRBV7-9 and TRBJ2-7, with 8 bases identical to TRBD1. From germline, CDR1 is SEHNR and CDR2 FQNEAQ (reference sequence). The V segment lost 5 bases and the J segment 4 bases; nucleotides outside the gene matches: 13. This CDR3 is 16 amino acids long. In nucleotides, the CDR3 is TGTGCCAGCAGCGCTGGACAGGGAACCAAATTATACGAGCAGTACTTC. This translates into CASSAGQGTKLYEQYF.

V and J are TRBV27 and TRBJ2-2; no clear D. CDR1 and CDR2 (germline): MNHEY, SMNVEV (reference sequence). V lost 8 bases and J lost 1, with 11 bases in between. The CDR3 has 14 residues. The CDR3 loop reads CASGGHMNTGELFF. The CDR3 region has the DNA TGTGCCAGCGGTGGGCACATGAACACCGGGGAGCTGTTTTTT.

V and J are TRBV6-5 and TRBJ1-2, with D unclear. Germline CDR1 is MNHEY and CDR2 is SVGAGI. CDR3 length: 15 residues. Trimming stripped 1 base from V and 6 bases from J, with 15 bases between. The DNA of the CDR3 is TGTGCCAGCAGTTACTTGAGTGGGTCATTTGATGGCTACACCTTC. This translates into CASSYLSGSFDGYTF.

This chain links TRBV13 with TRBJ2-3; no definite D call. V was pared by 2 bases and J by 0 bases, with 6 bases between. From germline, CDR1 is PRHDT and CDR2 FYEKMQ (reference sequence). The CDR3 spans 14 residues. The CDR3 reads CASSLLESTDTQYF. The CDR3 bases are TGTGCCAGCAGCTTACTGGAGAGCACAGATACGCAGTATTTT. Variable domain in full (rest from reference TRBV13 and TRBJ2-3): AAGVIQSPRHLIKEKRETATLKCYPIPRHDTVYWYQQGPGQDPQFLISFYEKMQSDKGSIPDRFSAQQFSDYHSELNMSSLELGDSALYFCASSLLESTDTQYFGPGTRLTVL.

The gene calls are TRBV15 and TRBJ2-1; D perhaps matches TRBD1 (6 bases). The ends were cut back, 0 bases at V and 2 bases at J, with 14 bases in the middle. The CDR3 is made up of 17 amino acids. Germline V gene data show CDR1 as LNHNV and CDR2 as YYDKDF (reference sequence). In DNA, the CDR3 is TGTGCCACCAGCAGAGATAGGGGGACACCCCCCTACAATGAGCAGTTCTTC. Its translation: CATSRDRGTPPYNEQFF.

The CDR3 DNA follows: TGTGCCAGCAACAATGGGGCGGTCGTTGACGGCTACACCTTC. Translation: CASNNGAVVDGYTF. This rearrangement joins TRBV6-6 to TRBJ1-2; a weak D match, TRBD1 (5 bases). This CDR3 contains 14 residues. The germline gives CDR1 MNHNY, CDR2 SVGAGI (reference sequence). With 7 bases removed from V and 8 bases from J, the gap between germline ends came to 20 bases.

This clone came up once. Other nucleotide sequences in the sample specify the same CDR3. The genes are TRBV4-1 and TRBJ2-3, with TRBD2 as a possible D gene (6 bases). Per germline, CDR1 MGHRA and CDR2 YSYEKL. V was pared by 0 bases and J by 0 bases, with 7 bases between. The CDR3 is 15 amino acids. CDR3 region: CASSQDRGSTDTQYF. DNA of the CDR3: TGCGCCAGCAGCCAAGACCGGGGGAGCACAGATACGCAGTATTTT.

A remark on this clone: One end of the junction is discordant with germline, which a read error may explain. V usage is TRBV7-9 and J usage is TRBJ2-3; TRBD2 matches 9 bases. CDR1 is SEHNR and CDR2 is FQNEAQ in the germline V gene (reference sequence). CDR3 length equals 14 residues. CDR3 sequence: CASTPGTSRDTQYF. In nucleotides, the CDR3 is TGTGCCAGCACCCCCGGGACTAGCAGAGATACGCAGTATTTT.

The CDR3 nucleotides are TGTGCCAGCAATTTGGTGGAGAGCTCCTACAATGAGCAGTTCTTC. This encodes CASNLVESSYNEQFF. This chain connects TRBV28 to TRBJ2-1, with D uncertain. Germline values: CDR1 MDHEN, CDR2 SYDVKM. CDR3 length: 15 residues. Trimming took off 7 bases at V and 0 bases at J, with 13 bases between the two ends.

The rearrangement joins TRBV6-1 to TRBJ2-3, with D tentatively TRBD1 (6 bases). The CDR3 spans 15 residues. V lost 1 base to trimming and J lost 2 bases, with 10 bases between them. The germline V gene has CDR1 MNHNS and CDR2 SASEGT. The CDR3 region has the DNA TGTGCCAGCAGTGAAGTACAGGGATACACAGATACGCAGTATTTT. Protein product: CASSEVQGYTDTQYF.

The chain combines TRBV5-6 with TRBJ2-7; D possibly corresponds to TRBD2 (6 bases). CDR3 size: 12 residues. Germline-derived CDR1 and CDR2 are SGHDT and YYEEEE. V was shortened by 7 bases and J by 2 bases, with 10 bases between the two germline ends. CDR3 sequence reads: CASSGSPYEQYF. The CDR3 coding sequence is TGTGCCAGCTCCGGGAGCCCCTACGAGCAGTACTTC. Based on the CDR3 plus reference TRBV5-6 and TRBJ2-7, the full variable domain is DAGVTQSPTHLIKTRGQQVTLRCSPKSGHDTVSWYQQALGQGPQFIFQYYEEEERQRGNFPDRFSGHQFPNYSSELNVNALLLGDSALYLCASSGSPYEQYFGPGTRLTVT.

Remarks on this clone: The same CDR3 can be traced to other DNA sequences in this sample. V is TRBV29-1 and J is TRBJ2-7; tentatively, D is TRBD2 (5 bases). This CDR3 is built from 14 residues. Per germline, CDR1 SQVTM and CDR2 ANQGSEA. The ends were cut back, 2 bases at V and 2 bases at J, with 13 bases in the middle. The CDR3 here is CSVELAGGPYEQYF. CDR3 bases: TGCAGCGTTGAACTCGCGGGCGGACCCTACGAGCAGTACTTC.